These T cell receptor beta chains were read from a single sample in a study of blood T cell repertoires in COVID-19. The repertoire was sequenced with immunoSEQ multiplex PCR; TCRdb's copy has only in-frame clones and lacks some. There are 70,000 to 80,000 clones in the sample; roughly 80% occur only once, and roughly 15% lies in the top ten. Sequenced: peripheral blood. These receptors originate from a woman older than 75 with acute or convalescent COVID-19. Both conserved end residues are part of each CDR3. D genes are given only for firm matches. Clone size appears in some rows only: once, few, many, or a class for an expanded clone.

-,TRBJ2-7,-,TRBV27,CASSIMFHPGTHSYEQYF,TGTGCCAGCAGTATTATGTTTCACCCCGGGACTCACTCCTACGAGCAGTACTTC
-,TRBJ2-3,once,TRBV21-1,CASSKGATGGSDTQYF,TGTGCCAGCAGCAAAGGGGCGACAGGGGGCTCAGATACGCAGTATTTT
-,TRBJ1-1,few,TRBV3-1/TRBV3-2,CASSQDNRGEAFF,TGTGCCAGCAGCCAAGATAACCGGGGTGAAGCTTTCTTT
TRBD1,TRBJ1-6,-,TRBV5-6,CASSSAMLHRGDSPLHF,TGTGCCAGCAGCTCGGCGATGTTGCACAGGGGAGACTCACCCCTCCACTTT
-,TRBJ2-2,-,TRBV5-1,CASSLDAGHTGELFF,TGCGCCAGCAGCTTGGATGCGGGGCACACCGGGGAGCTGTTTTTT
-,TRBJ2-3,few,TRBV7-2,CASSPGLDTDTQYF,TGTGCCAGCAGCCCTGGACTTGACACAGATACGCAGTATTTT
-,TRBJ2-5,once,TRBV12-3/TRBV12-4,CASSLVVAETQYF,TGTGCCAGCAGTTTAGTAGTCGCAGAGACCCAGTACTTC
TRBD1,TRBJ1-2,-,TRBV9,CASSGQGAGNYGYTF,TGTGCCAGCAGCGGACAGGGGGCTGGTAACTATGGCTACACCTTC
TRBD1,TRBJ2-3,-,TRBV7-6,CASSQTGTGYTDTQYF,TGTGCCAGCAGTCAGACCGGGACAGGATACACAGATACGCAGTATTTT
TRBD2,TRBJ2-7,-,TRBV7-9,CASSSTGLAGSYEQYF,TGTGCCAGCAGCTCCACGGGACTAGCGGGCTCCTACGAGCAGTACTTC
TRBD1,TRBJ2-7,-,TRBV6-2/TRBV6-3,CASSYPGQGTVPPYEQYF,TGTGCCAGCAGTTATCCGGGACAGGGTACGGTCCCTCCCTACGAGCAGTACTTC
TRBD1,TRBJ1-2,once,TRBV5-1,CASSLDRGHGYTF,TGCGCCAGCAGCCTGGACAGGGGACATGGCTACACCTTC
TRBD2,TRBJ2-3,-,TRBV5-1,CASGIPGLAGGLTDTQYF,TGCGCCAGCGGAATCCCGGGACTAGCGGGAGGGCTCACAGATACGCAGTATTTT
TRBD2,TRBJ2-2,-,TRBV19,CASSTRTSGFLNTGELFF,TGTGCCAGTAGTACAAGGACTAGCGGTTTCTTGAACACCGGGGAGCTGTTTTTT
-,TRBJ2-5,-,TRBV30,CAWSVSGFGDETQYF,TGTGCCTGGAGTGTAAGCGGGTTCGGTGACGAGACCCAGTACTTC
TRBD2,TRBJ2-5,once,TRBV27,CASSPYLSGSRETQYF,TGTGCCAGCAGTCCGTACCTTAGCGGGAGTCGGGAGACCCAGTACTTC
TRBD1,TRBJ2-7,-,TRBV11-2,CASSSYRGKVHEQYF,TGTGCCAGCAGCTCCTACAGGGGAAAGGTCCACGAGCAGTACTTC
TRBD1,TRBJ2-1,-,TRBV9,CASSVFGTVYNEQFF,TGTGCCAGCAGCGTATTCGGGACAGTCTACAATGAGCAGTTCTTC
TRBD2,TRBJ2-1,-,TRBV7-3,CASSLSAGVRNEQFF,TGTGCCAGCAGCTTGTCGGCGGGAGTGAGGAATGAGCAGTTCTTC
-,TRBJ1-1,-,TRBV3-1/TRBV3-2,CASAGGGNTEAFF,TGTGCCAGCGCTGGAGGCGGGAACACTGAAGCTTTCTTT
TRBD1,TRBJ2-1,-,TRBV11-3,CASSSRDSTYNEQFF,TGTGCCAGCAGCTCCCGGGACAGCACCTACAATGAGCAGTTCTTC
TRBD2,TRBJ2-5,-,TRBV19,CASSTGGTQYF,TGTGCCAGTAGTACGGGAGGGACCCAGTACTTC
TRBD2,TRBJ2-2,-,TRBV18,CASSPRLAHTGELFF,TGTGCCAGCTCACCTCGACTAGCCCACACCGGGGAGCTGTTTTTT
-,TRBJ2-7,-,TRBV20-1,CSASGSEDYEQYF,TGCAGTGCTAGTGGGAGTGAGGACTACGAGCAGTACTTC
TRBD1,TRBJ1-2,-,TRBV24-1,CATSKGAVGYTF,TGTGCCACCAGTAAGGGGGCGGTTGGCTACACCTTC
TRBD1,TRBJ2-3,-,TRBV5-1,CASSLRLQGARRDTQYF,TGCGCCAGCAGCTTAAGGCTACAGGGGGCTCGGCGGGATACGCAGTATTTT
-,TRBJ2-5,-,TRBV19,CASSPGRGETQYF,TGTGCCAGTAGTCCGGGCAGGGGAGAGACCCAGTACTTC
-,TRBJ1-2,-,TRBV6-5,CASTREIPNYGYTF,TGTGCCAGCACCCGGGAGATCCCTAACTATGGCTACACCTTC
TRBD1,TRBJ1-1,once,TRBV19,CASSSRDRRTEAFF,TGTGCCAGTAGTTCCCGGGACAGAAGGACTGAAGCTTTCTTT
-,TRBJ2-5,-,TRBV7-2,CASSPTGPGETQYF,TGTGCCAGCAGCCCGACGGGTCCGGGGGAGACCCAGTACTTC
-,TRBJ1-5,many,TRBV19,CASSIRGSVQPQHF,TGTGCCAGTAGTATTCGGGGGTCAGTCCAGCCCCAGCATTTT
-,TRBJ1-4,-,TRBV3-1/TRBV3-2,CASSQDGSAANEKLFF,TGTGCCAGCAGCCAAGATGGCTCAGCGGCTAATGAAAAACTGTTTTTT
-,TRBJ2-1,-,TRBV4-3,CASSYGGGYNEQFF,TGCGCCAGCAGCTATGGGGGAGGCTACAATGAGCAGTTCTTC
TRBD1,TRBJ1-2,medium-sized,TRBV14,CASSQAGQVFYGYTF,TGTGCCAGCAGCCAAGCTGGACAGGTCTTCTATGGCTACACCTTC
TRBD2,TRBJ2-3,-,TRBV10-1,CASRSGTSGRNTQYF,TGCGCCAGCAGGTCCGGGACTAGCGGGAGAAATACGCAGTATTTT
TRBD1,TRBJ1-2,-,TRBV10-3,CAISAMDRGSGYTF,TGTGCCATCAGTGCAATGGACAGGGGAAGCGGCTACACCTTC
TRBD1,TRBJ2-7,-,TRBV27,CASQRTGSYEQYF,TGTGCCAGCCAGAGGACAGGCTCCTACGAGCAGTACTTC
TRBD2,TRBJ2-5,once,TRBV3-1/TRBV3-2,CASNHTRTRRETQYF,TGTGCCAGCAACCATACAAGGACTAGAAGAGAGACCCAGTACTTC
-,TRBJ2-5,-,TRBV3-1/TRBV3-2,CASSQDRWETPERTQYF,TGTGCCAGCAGCCAAGATAGGTGGGAGACCCCGGAGAGGACCCAGTACTTC